This entry describes one T cell receptor (beta chain). CDR1 SGHDT and CDR2 YYEEEE come from the germline V gene. CDR3 size: 16 residues. V was clipped by 0 bases and J by 4 bases; unmatched bases: 6. Those enrolled, adults aged about 18 to 89 years, came from around 24 US areas. Participants' own reports of clinical history determined their cohort assignment. These data belong to a study of blood T cell repertoires in COVID-19. TCRdb's copy holds only in-frame clones and misses some; the assay was immunoSEQ multiplex PCR. The sample lists hundreds of thousands of clones; about 86% were seen once. Sequencing was done on a sample of PBMCs or T cells enriched from blood (not recorded which). The sequence derives from a woman in her 50s in a cohort exposed to, infected with or recovered from COVID-19 (not recorded which). This sequence joins TRBV5-6 and TRBJ2-1; TRBD1 agrees at 8 bases. The CDR3 region is CASSLDAGGFYNEQFF. The CDR3 DNA reads TGTGCCAGCAGCTTGGATGCAGGGGGCTTTTACAATGAGCAGTTCTTC.